This is a list of T cell receptor beta chains from one sample in a study of identical twins. One entry per CDR3 protein, called by TCRdb with MiXCR from the 5' RACE reads. The sample has 650,000 to 800,000 distinct CDR3 sequences; approximately 9% are singletons. These data are also associated with another study on yellow fever vaccine responses in identical twins.

What was sequenced was PBMCs. The receptor set was obtained from a woman under 30 in good health. The CDR3 runs from the conserved cysteine through the conserved F or W. D genes are given only for firm matches. The listing skips clone size in some rows; elsewhere it reads once, few, many or a size class.

j_call | v_call | clone_size | d_call | cdr3_nt | cdr3_aa
TRBJ2-2 | TRBV12-3/TRBV12-4 | many | TRBD2 | TGTGCCAGCAGCCCCGGGACTAGCGTCCCCGACACCGGGGAGCTGTTTTTT | CASSPGTSVPDTGELFF
TRBJ2-5 | TRBV11-2 | - | TRBD2 | TGTGCCAGCAGCCCTACGACTAGCGGGGGTACCCAAGAGACCCAGTACTTC | CASSPTTSGGTQETQYF
TRBJ1-1 | TRBV7-3 | few | - | TGTGCCAGCAGCTCTATGACAGGGAACACTGAAGCTTTCTTT | CASSSMTGNTEAFF
TRBJ1-1 | TRBV10-3 | many | - | TGTGCCATCACCGAGTTGCCAGCGTGGGGACGGGGTGAAGCTTTCTTT | CAITELPAWGRGEAFF
TRBJ2-2 | TRBV6-1 | - | - | TGTGCCACCTGCTTACACACGAACACCGGGGAGCTGTTTTTT | CATCLHTNTGELFF
TRBJ2-1 | TRBV5-6 | - | TRBD2 | TGTGCCAGCAGCTTGGGAGTAGCGGGAGGGTTCGGGAATGAGCAGTTCTTC | CASSLGVAGGFGNEQFF
TRBJ2-5 | TRBV5-1 | - | TRBD2 | TGCGCCAGCAGCAGACGGACTAGCGGGGGGAACAGCCAAGAGACCCAGTACTTC | CASSRRTSGGNSQETQYF
TRBJ2-1 | TRBV12-3/TRBV12-4 | few | - | TGTGCCAGCAGTTTTCCGCCCGGACAGTTCTACAATGAGCAGTTCTTC | CASSFPPGQFYNEQFF
TRBJ2-7 | TRBV7-9 | many | - | TGTGCCAGCAGCTTATCCGGGTTTGGGAACGAGCAGTACTTC | CASSLSGFGNEQYF
TRBJ2-5 | TRBV20-1 | - | TRBD1 | TGCAGTGCTAAATTCCCGGGACAGGGTGACTGGGTCCAAGAGACCCAGTACTTC | CSAKFPGQGDWVQETQYF
TRBJ2-3 | TRBV7-8 | few | - | TGTGCCAGCAGCGTAACCGCCGGGACCCAGGGTCCAGATACGCAGTATTTT | CASSVTAGTQGPDTQYF
TRBJ2-3 | TRBV12-3/TRBV12-4 | many | - | TGTGCCAGCAGTCGGGACTTTACAGATACGCAGTATTTT | CASSRDFTDTQYF
TRBJ1-2 | TRBV27 | - | TRBD1 | TGTGCCAGCAGTGTAGCGGGACAGGGGTTAGGTGGCTACACCTTC | CASSVAGQGLGGYTF
TRBJ2-3 | TRBV7-7 | - | TRBD2 | TGTGCTAGCAGCCGGGGACTAGCAAACACAGATACGCAGTATTTT | CASSRGLANTDTQYF
TRBJ2-7 | TRBV27 | - | TRBD1 | TGTGCCAGCAGGGGGACAGGGGACTACGAGCAGTACTTC | CASRGTGDYEQYF
TRBJ1-1 | TRBV25-1 | few | - | TGTGCCAGCAGTGATCCGAATCGTGAAGCTTTCTTT | CASSDPNREAFF
TRBJ2-2 | TRBV7-2 | few | TRBD2 | TGTGCCAGCAGCTTGCGTTCGGGAGGTTTCGGGGAGCTGTTTTTT | CASSLRSGGFGELFF
TRBJ2-2 | TRBV4-3 | - | - | TGCGCCAGCAGCCAAGACTGGACCGGGGAGCTGTTTTTT | CASSQDWTGELFF
TRBJ2-7 | TRBV20-1 | - | TRBD1 | TGCAGTGCTAGGTGGGGGGTAGGTGGGTATGACAGGGGCTACGAGCAGTACTTC | CSARWGVGGYDRGYEQYF
TRBJ1-4 | TRBV9 | many | TRBD1 | TGTGCCAGCAGCCTAACAGGGGGAGCTAATGAAAAACTGTTTTTT | CASSLTGGANEKLFF
TRBJ2-1 | TRBV7-2 | few | - | TGTGCCAGCAACTTAGGACAGCACAATGAGCAGTTCTTC | CASNLGQHNEQFF
TRBJ2-7 | TRBV27 | - | - | TGTGCCAGCAGTTTGGGGGGGGCTCGCTTAGAGCAGTACTTC | CASSLGGARLEQYF